A single sample gave rise to the 25 T cell receptor beta chains below, sequenced in a study of early T cells in non-severe SARS-CoV-2 infection. MiXCR was run by TCRdb on the 5' RACE reads, yielding one entry per CDR3 protein. The sample records tens of thousands of distinct CDR3 sequences, around 15% being singletons. What was sequenced was whole blood. The origin of the receptors is an adult who was a healthcare worker with PCR-confirmed SARS-CoV-2 infection or an uninfected control (not recorded which).

The rearrangement uses TRBV6-1 and TRBJ1-1; the match to TRBD1 covers 7 bases. Trimming at V came to 6 bases and at J to 1 base, leaving 8 bases not matched to a gene. The CDR3 is 15 residues long. The germline V gene encodes CDR1 MNHNS and CDR2 SASEGT. The CDR3 here is CASRVTGMANTEAFF. CDR3 bases: TGTGCCAGCAGGGTGACAGGGATGGCGAACACTGAAGCTTTCTTT.

This clonotype was seen a few times. The chain uses TRBV28 and TRBJ2-7; TRBD1 aligns across 12 bases. Trimming at V came to 6 bases and at J to 5 bases, leaving 14 bases not matched to a gene. CDR1 and CDR2 (germline): MDHEN, SYDVKM. CDR3 length: 17 residues. The CDR3 loop reads CASSDPGTGGTSDEQYF. CDR3 DNA sequence: TGTGCCAGCAGCGACCCAGGGACAGGGGGCACTAGCGACGAGCAGTACTTC. Full variable domain (remainder filled in from reference TRBV28 and TRBJ2-7): DVKVTQSSRYLVKRTGEKVFLECVQDMDHENMFWYRQDPGLGLRLIYFSYDVKMKEKGDIPEGYSVSREKKERFSLILESASTNQTSMYLCASSDPGTGGTSDEQYFGPGTRLTVT.

This clonotype was counted only a few times. The chain couples TRBV28 to TRBJ2-7; the match to TRBD2 covers 7 bases. Unmatched junction bases numbered 9, after V lost 7 bases and J lost 6 bases. The CDR3 sequence is 13 residues long. Germline CDR1 MDHEN, CDR2 SYDVKM. CDR3 nucleotide sequence: TGTGCCAGCACAACTAGCGCGATATCCGAGCAGTACTTC. It is translated as CASTTSAISEQYF. The entire variable domain, with the rest obtained from reference TRBV28 and TRBJ2-7, is as follows: DVKVTQSSRYLVKRTGEKVFLECVQDMDHENMFWYRQDPGLGLRLIYFSYDVKMKEKGDIPEGYSVSREKKERFSLILESASTNQTSMYLCASTTSAISEQYFGPGTRLTVT.

CDR3 DNA: TGTGCCAGCAGCTCTGGGACGTTTGAGCAGTTCTTC. Translation gives CASSSGTFEQFF. The chain uses TRBV7-9 and TRBJ2-1, with D tentatively TRBD1 or TRBD2 (5 bases each). The length of the CDR3 is 12 residues. With 4 bases removed from V and 9 bases from J, the gap between germline ends came to 10 bases. CDR1 is SEHNR and CDR2 is FQNEAQ in the germline V gene (reference sequence).

This sequence joins TRBV15 and TRBJ2-6; D gene ambiguous. Germline assignment: CDR1 LNHNV and CDR2 YYDKDF (reference sequence). The CDR3 has 13 amino acids. Trimming left V 8 bases short and J 0 bases short, with 5 bases between. CDR3 protein: CATGHSGANVLTF. Written as DNA, the CDR3 is TGTGCCACCGGCCACTCTGGGGCCAACGTCCTGACTTTC. Full variable domain (outside the CDR3, taken from reference TRBV15 and TRBJ2-6): DAMVIQNPRYQVTQFGKPVTLSCSQTLNHNVMYWYQQKSSQAPKLLFHYYDKDFNNEADTPDNFQSRRPNTSFCFLDIRSPGLGDTAMYLCATGHSGANVLTFGAGSRLTVL.

This chain joins TRBV11-2 and TRBJ2-7; TRBD1 matches at 8 bases. Trimming took 4 bases from V and 9 from J; bases not matched to a gene: 8. The germline gives CDR1 SGHAT, CDR2 FQNNGV. There are 13 residues in the CDR3. CDR3 DNA: TGTGCCAGCAGCTCCCGACAGGGGTCCGTGCAGTACTTC. Translation gives CASSSRQGSVQYF.

This clonotype was seen a handful of times. V gene TRBV7-2 combines with J gene TRBJ1-1; D is possibly TRBD1 (6 bases). Per the germline V gene, CDR1 is SGHTA and CDR2 is FQGNSA. V lost 5 bases, J lost 4 bases, and 17 bases lay in between. The CDR3 contains 15 residues. This CDR3 reads CASSGRTEFATEAFF. For the CDR3, the DNA is TGTGCCAGCAGCGGTCGGACAGAGTTCGCCACTGAAGCTTTCTTT.

This clonotype appeared a few times. V is TRBV20-1 and J is TRBJ1-1, with a possible D match to TRBD1 (6 bases). V lost 0 bases and J 0 bases, leaving 11 bases between the germline ends. Germline CDR1 reads DFQATT; CDR2 reads SNEGSKA (reference sequence). This CDR3 spans 15 amino acids. The CDR3, as DNA: TGCAGTGCTAGAGATAGCGGGGGCCTGAACACTGAAGCTTTCTTT. Translation gives CSARDSGGLNTEAFF.

This clonotype was observed at least ten times. The chain links TRBV10-3 to TRBJ2-1; 8 nucleotides agree with TRBD2. There are 13 residues in the CDR3. Germline trimming cut 4 bases from V and 7 bases from J; bases unmatched to any gene: 3. Germline CDR1 and CDR2: ENHRY and SYGVKD. For the CDR3, the DNA is TGTGCCATCAGTGGAGCTAGCGGGAATGAGCAGTTCTTC. As protein: CAISGASGNEQFF.

The J gene is TRBJ1-1, the V gene TRBV10-3, with TRBD1 matching over 8 bases. This CDR3 has 15 residues. CDR1 is ENHRY, CDR2 SYGVKD, per germline. V was pared by 2 bases and J by 7 bases, with 9 bases of the junction left unmatched. The CDR3 DNA reads TGTGCCATCAGTGAGCTCACCGGGACAGGTGATGAAGCTTTCTTT. Translation gives CAISELTGTGDEAFF.

This clonotype has a handful of counts. V usage is TRBV7-9 and J usage is TRBJ2-7; the D gene is possibly TRBD2 (6 bases). V shed 7 bases and J shed 0 bases, with 13 bases lying between them. Germline CDR1 and CDR2: SEHNR and FQNEAQ (reference sequence). The CDR3 has 14 amino acids. CDR3 sequence reads: CASTRDSSSYEQYF. The DNA for the CDR3 is TGTGCCAGCACCCGGGACTCTAGCTCCTACGAGCAGTACTTC.

This clonotype was counted many times. The CDR3 is CASSNRDSGSYEQYF. The DNA of the CDR3 is TGTGCCAGCAGTAACCGGGACAGTGGGTCCTACGAGCAGTACTTC. The chain has TRBV6-5 and TRBJ2-7; 7 nucleotides align to TRBD1. The CDR3 runs 15 residues. V shed 5 bases and J 1 base; nucleotides not matched to a gene: 8. Germline V gene data show CDR1 as MNHEY and CDR2 as SVGAGI.

This clonotype was picked up a small number of times. V is TRBV6-1 and J is TRBJ2-7; no firm D call. The germline V and J ends were trimmed by 2 bases and 0 bases, with 11 bases remaining between them. The CDR3 sequence is 15 residues long. Germline V gene sequence: CDR1 MNHNS, CDR2 SASEGT. CDR3 nucleotide sequence: TGTGCCAGCAGTGAATCGGCATTCAGCTCCTACGAGCAGTACTTC. The encoded protein is CASSESAFSSYEQYF.

This clonotype has at least ten counts. The chain employs TRBV7-2 and TRBJ1-5; D is unresolved. CDR1 is SGHTA and CDR2 is FQGNSA in the germline V gene. Trimming removed 1 base at V and 4 bases at J, with 5 bases between. This CDR3 is built from 13 residues. CDR3 residues: CASSLGPNQPQHF. The DNA for the CDR3 is TGTGCCAGCAGCTTAGGCCCAAATCAGCCCCAGCATTTT.

The genes are TRBV4-1 and TRBJ2-1, with TRBD2 matching over 14 bases. Germline trimming cut 4 bases from V and 0 bases from J; bases unmatched to any gene: 5. Germline V gene sequence: CDR1 MGHRA, CDR2 YSYEKL. The CDR3 length is 18 residues. CDR3 in amino acids: CASSPGLAGGSSYNEQFF. CDR3 coding DNA: TGCGCCAGCAGCCCAGGACTAGCGGGGGGAAGCTCCTACAATGAGCAGTTCTTC.

V is TRBV5-6 and J is TRBJ1-6, with D perhaps TRBD1 (5 bases). The CDR3 consists of 15 residues. Germline V gene data show CDR1 as SGHDT and CDR2 as YYEEEE. Trimming took 4 bases from V and 3 from J, leaving 11 bases between them. CDR3 coding DNA: TGTGCCAGCAGCATCCGACAGCTCTATAATTCACCCCTCCACTTT. Its translation: CASSIRQLYNSPLHF.

Many counts were recorded for this clonotype. This chain links TRBV9 with TRBJ2-7, with a tentative D call TRBD1 (7 bases). The CDR3 consists of 15 residues. Germline CDR1 reads SGDLS; CDR2 reads YYNGEE. With 3 bases removed from V and 6 bases from J, the gap between germline ends came to 19 bases. The DNA for the CDR3 is TGTGCCAGCAGCGCGGGAGACAGGGTGGAGGGCGAGCAGTACTTC. It specifies CASSAGDRVEGEQYF.

The sample holds many counts of this clonotype. The chain has TRBV27 and TRBJ1-1, with D possibly being TRBD1 (5 bases). The length of the CDR3 is 15 residues. V lost 4 bases and J 0 bases, leaving 12 bases between the germline ends. Germline V lookup: CDR1 MNHEY, CDR2 SMNVEV (reference sequence). The CDR3 is CASSYRLRMNTEAFF. The CDR3 DNA follows: TGTGCCAGCAGTTACAGGCTCCGGATGAACACTGAAGCTTTCTTT.

The chain uses TRBV20-1 and TRBJ1-2; D gene unclear. V lost 4 bases, J lost 4 bases, and 1 base lay in between. CDR1 is DFQATT and CDR2 is SNEGSKA in the germline V gene (reference sequence). This CDR3 spans 9 amino acids. The CDR3: CSAIYGYTF. For the CDR3, the DNA is TGCAGTGCTATCTATGGCTACACCTTC.

This clonotype has ten or more counts. J is TRBJ2-1 and V is TRBV12-3 or TRBV12-4; D remains ambiguous. V was trimmed by 6 bases and J by 7 bases, leaving 13 bases between them. CDR3 length: 13 residues. The CDR3 sequence: CASRQSTLNEQFF. CDR3 DNA sequence: TGTGCCAGCAGACAATCGACACTGAATGAGCAGTTCTTC.

This clonotype has just a few counts. The rearrangement links TRBV11-2 to TRBJ1-1; D gene uncertain. Per the germline V gene, CDR1 is SGHAT and CDR2 is FQNNGV. This CDR3 has 14 residues. Trimming pared 5 bases from V and 1 base from J, leaving 11 bases between. In DNA, the CDR3 is TGTGCCAGCAGCCCAGGCCTCTGGAACACTGAAGCTTTCTTT. Protein product: CASSPGLWNTEAFF.

Many counts were recorded for this clonotype. The J gene is TRBJ2-1, the V gene TRBV12-3 or TRBV12-4; a possible D gene is TRBD1 (6 bases). The CDR3 length is 18 residues. V lost 7 bases to trimming and J lost 0 bases, with 22 bases between them. The CDR3 DNA reads as TGTGCCAGCAATATATATGCCCTGGGGGCGGACTCCTACAATGAGCAGTTCTTC. Its protein is CASNIYALGADSYNEQFF.

This clonotype showed up just a few times. This sequence joins TRBV20-1 and TRBJ1-5, with 7 bases fitting TRBD1. Germline CDR1 DFQATT, CDR2 SNEGSKA (reference sequence). The CDR3 has 15 amino acids. V gave up 5 bases and J gave up 1 base; unmatched junction bases: 8. CDR3 sequence reads: CSAARQGGSNQPQHF. CDR3 sequence (DNA): TGCAGTGCTGCCCGACAGGGAGGGAGCAATCAGCCCCAGCATTTT.

This rearrangement joins TRBV6-2 or TRBV6-3 to TRBJ2-1; 13 bases fit TRBD2. Unmatched junction bases numbered 5, after V lost 1 base and J lost 8 bases. There are 16 residues in the CDR3. CDR1 is MNHEY and CDR2 is SVGEGT in the germline V gene. The CDR3 nucleotides read TGTGCCAGCAGTTACTTCGGACTAGCGGGGGTCGATGAGCAGTTCTTC. Its protein product is CASSYFGLAGVDEQFF.

Only a few counts were recorded for this clonotype. The V call is TRBV6-6, the J call TRBJ1-6; 9 bases line up with TRBD1. This CDR3 is built from 13 residues. From germline, CDR1 is MNHNY and CDR2 SVGAGI (reference sequence). Trimming cost V 6 bases and J 8 bases; bases outside gene matches: 2. CDR3 DNA sequence: TGTGCCAGCAGGGGACAGGGTTATTCACCCCTCCACTTT. Translated, it gives CASRGQGYSPLHF.